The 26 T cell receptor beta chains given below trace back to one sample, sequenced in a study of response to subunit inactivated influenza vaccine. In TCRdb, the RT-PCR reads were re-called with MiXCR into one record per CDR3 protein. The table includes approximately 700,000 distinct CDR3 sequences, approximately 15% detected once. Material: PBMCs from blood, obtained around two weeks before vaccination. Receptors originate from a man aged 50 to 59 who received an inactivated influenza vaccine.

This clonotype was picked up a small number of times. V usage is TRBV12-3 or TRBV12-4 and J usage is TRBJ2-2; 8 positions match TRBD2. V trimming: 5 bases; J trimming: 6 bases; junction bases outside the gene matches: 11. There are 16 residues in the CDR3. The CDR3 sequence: CASSAAGSGASGELFF. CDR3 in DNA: TGTGCCAGCAGTGCCGCGGGTAGCGGGGCCTCCGGGGAGCTGTTTTTT.

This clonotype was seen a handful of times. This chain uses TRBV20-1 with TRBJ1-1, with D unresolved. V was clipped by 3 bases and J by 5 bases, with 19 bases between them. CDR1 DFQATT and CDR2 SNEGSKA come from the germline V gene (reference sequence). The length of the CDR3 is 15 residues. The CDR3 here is CSASARESGGTEAFF. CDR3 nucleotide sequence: TGCAGTGCTAGTGCGCGAGAGTCAGGAGGGACTGAAGCTTTCTTT.

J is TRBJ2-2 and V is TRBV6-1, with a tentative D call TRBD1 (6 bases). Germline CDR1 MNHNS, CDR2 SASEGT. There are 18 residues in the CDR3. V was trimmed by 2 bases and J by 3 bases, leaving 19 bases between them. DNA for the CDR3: TGTGCCAGCAGTGAAAAACGGTTCGGACAGAGACACACCGGGGAGCTGTTTTTT. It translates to CASSEKRFGQRHTGELFF.

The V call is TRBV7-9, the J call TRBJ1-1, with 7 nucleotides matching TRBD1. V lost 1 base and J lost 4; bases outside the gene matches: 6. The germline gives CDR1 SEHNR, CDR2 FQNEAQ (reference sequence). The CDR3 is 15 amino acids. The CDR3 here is CASSLGGAGGTEAFF. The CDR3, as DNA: TGTGCCAGCAGCTTAGGAGGGGCAGGGGGCACTGAAGCTTTCTTT.

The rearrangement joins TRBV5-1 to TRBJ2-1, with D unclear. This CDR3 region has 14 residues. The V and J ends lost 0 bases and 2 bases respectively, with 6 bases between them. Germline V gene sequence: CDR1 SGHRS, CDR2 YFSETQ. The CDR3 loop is CASSLVAAYNEQFF. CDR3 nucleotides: TGCGCCAGCAGCTTGGTAGCAGCCTACAATGAGCAGTTCTTC.

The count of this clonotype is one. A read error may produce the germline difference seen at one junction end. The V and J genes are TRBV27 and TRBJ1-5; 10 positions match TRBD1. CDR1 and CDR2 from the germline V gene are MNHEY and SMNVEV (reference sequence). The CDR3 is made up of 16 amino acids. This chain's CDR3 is CASRDRGFYSNQPQLF. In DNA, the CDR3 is TGTGCCAGCAGGGACAGGGGGTTCTATAGCAATCAGCCCCAGCTTTTT.

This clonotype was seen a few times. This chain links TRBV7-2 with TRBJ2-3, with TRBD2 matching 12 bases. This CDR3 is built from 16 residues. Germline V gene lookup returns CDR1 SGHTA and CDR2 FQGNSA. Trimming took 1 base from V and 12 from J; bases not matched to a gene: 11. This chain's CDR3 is CASSLGSSGGASIQYF. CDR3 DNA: TGTGCCAGCAGCTTAGGGTCTAGCGGGGGGGCATCGATTCAGTATTTT.

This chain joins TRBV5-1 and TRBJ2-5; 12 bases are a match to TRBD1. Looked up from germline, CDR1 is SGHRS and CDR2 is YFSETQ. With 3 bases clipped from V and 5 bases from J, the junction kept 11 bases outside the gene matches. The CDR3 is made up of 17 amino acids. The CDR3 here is CASSSPGQGARLETQYF. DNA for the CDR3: TGCGCCAGCAGCTCCCCGGGACAGGGGGCGCGACTGGAGACCCAGTACTTC.

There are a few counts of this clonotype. The CDR3 here is CASSLGLFNQPQHF. The CDR3, as DNA: TGTGCCAGCAGCTTGGGTCTGTTCAATCAGCCCCAGCATTTT. The chain couples TRBV5-5 to TRBJ1-5, with D unresolved. V shed 0 bases and J shed 3 bases, with 7 bases lying between them. The CDR3 consists of 14 residues. Per the germline V gene, CDR1 is SGHKS and CDR2 is YYEKEE (reference sequence).

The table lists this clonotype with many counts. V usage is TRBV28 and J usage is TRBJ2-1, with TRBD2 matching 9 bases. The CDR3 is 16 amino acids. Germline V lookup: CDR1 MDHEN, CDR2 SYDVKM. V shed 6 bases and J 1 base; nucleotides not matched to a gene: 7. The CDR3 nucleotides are TGTGCCAGCAGGAACGGACTAGCGTTATCCTACAATGAGCAGTTCTTC. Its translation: CASRNGLALSYNEQFF.

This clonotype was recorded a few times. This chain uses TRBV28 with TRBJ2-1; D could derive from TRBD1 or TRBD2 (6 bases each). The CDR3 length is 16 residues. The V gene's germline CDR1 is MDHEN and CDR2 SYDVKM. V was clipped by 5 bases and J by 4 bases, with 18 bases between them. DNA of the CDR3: TGTGCCAGCAGTCCGGAGGGACAAGTTTTTTACAATGAGCAGTTCTTC. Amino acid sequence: CASSPEGQVFYNEQFF.

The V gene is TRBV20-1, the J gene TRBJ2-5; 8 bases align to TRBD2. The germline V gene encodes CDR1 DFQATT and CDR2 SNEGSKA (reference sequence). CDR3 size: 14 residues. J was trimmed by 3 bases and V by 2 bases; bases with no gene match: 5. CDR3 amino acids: CSARPTSVEETQYF. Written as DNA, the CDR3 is TGCAGTGCTAGACCGACTAGCGTAGAAGAGACCCAGTACTTC.

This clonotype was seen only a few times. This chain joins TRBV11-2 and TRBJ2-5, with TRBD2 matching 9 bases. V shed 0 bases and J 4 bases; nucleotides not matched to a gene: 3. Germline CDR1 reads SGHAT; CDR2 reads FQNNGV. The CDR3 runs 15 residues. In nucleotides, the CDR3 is TGTGCCAGCAGCTTAGACGGGACTAGCCGAGAGACCCAGTACTTC. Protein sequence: CASSLDGTSRETQYF.

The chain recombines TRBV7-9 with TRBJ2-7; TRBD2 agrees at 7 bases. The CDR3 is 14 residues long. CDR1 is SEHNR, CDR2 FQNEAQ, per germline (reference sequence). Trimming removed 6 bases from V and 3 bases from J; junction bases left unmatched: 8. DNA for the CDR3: TGTGCCAGCAGTCACCTGGGAGGGCACTACGAGCAGTACTTC. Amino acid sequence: CASSHLGGHYEQYF.

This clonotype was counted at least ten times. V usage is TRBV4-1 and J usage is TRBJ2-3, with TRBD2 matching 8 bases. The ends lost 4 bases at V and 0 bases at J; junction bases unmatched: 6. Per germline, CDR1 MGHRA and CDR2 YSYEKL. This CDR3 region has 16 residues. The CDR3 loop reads CASSRSSGLSTDTQYF. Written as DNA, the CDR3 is TGCGCCAGCAGCCGATCTAGCGGGCTGAGCACAGATACGCAGTATTTT.

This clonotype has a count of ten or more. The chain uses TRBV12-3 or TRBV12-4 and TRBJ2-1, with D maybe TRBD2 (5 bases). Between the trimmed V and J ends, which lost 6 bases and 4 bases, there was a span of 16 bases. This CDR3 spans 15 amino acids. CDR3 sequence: CASRDGWGEYNEQFF. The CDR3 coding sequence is TGTGCCAGCAGAGATGGATGGGGAGAATACAATGAGCAGTTCTTC.

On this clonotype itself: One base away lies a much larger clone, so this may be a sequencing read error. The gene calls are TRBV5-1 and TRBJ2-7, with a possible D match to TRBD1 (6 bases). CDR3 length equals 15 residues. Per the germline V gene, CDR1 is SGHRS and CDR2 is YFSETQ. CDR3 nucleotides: TGCGCCAGCAGCTTTGGGGACACCAGCTCCTACGAGCAGTGCTTC. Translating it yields CASSFGDTSSYEQCF.

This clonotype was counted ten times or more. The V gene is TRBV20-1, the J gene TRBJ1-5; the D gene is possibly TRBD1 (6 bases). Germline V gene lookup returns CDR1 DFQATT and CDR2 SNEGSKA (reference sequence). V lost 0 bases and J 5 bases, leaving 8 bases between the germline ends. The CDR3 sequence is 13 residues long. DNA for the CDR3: TGCAGTGCTAGAGAGGACAGATATCAGCCCCAGCATTTT. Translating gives CSAREDRYQPQHF.

The CDR3: CSAARSSYNEQFF. In DNA form, the CDR3 reads TGCAGTGCCGCTCGGAGCTCCTACAATGAGCAGTTCTTC. This rearrangement joins TRBV20-1 to TRBJ2-1; no firm D call. Germline values: CDR1 DFQATT, CDR2 SNEGSKA (reference sequence). V lost 6 bases and J 0 bases, leaving 9 bases between the germline ends. This CDR3 comprises 13 residues.

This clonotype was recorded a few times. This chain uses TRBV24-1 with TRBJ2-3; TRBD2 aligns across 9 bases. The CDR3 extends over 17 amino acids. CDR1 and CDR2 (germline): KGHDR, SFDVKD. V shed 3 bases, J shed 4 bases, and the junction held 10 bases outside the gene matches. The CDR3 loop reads CATSDPTLAGASDTQYF. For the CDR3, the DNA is TGTGCCACCAGTGATCCCACATTAGCGGGAGCGTCAGATACGCAGTATTTT.

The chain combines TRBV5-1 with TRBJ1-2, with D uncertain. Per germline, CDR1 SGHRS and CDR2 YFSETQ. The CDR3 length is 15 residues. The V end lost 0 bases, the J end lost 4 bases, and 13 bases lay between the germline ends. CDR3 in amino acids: CASSLAKGPIYGYTF. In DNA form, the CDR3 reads TGCGCCAGCAGCTTGGCCAAGGGCCCCATCTATGGCTACACCTTC.

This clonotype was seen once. The CDR3 region has the DNA TGTGCCAGCAGCTTCCACAGGGGAAGTGGCTACGAGCAGTACTTC. It encodes CASSFHRGSGYEQYF. V gene TRBV11-2 combines with J gene TRBJ2-7; 7 nucleotides agree with TRBD1. Germline-derived CDR1 and CDR2 are SGHAT and FQNNGV. Germline trimming cut 3 bases from V and 3 bases from J; bases unmatched to any gene: 8. The CDR3 is 15 amino acids.

The CDR3, as DNA: TGTGCCAGCAGTCCCCAGACTAGTGGGTCCTACGAGCAGTACTTC. This sequence encodes CASSPQTSGSYEQYF. The J gene is TRBJ2-7, the V gene TRBV7-8, with D perhaps matching TRBD2 (6 bases). The germline gives CDR1 SGHVS, CDR2 FQNEAQ. The V end lost 6 bases, the J end lost 1 base, and 16 bases lay between the germline ends. There are 15 residues in the CDR3.

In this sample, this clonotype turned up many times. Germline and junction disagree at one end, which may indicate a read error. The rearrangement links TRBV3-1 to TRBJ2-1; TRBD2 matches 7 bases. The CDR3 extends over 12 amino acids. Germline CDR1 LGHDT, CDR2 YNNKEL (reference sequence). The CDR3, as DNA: TGCGCCAGCAGCCAGGGCGGGGGTGAGCAGTTCTTC. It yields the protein CASSQGGGEQFF.

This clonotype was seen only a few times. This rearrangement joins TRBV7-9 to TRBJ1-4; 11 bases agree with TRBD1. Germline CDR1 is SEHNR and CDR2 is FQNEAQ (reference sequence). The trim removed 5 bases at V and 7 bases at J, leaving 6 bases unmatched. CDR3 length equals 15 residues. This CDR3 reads CASSTDRGPSEKLFF. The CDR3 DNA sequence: TGTGCCAGCAGCACGGACAGGGGGCCGTCTGAAAAACTGTTTTTT.

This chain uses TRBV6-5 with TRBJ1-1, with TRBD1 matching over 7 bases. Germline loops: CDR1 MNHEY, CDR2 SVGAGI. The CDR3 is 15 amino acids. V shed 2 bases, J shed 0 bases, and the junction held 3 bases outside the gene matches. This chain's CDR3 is CASSYLQGMNTEAFF. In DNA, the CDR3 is TGTGCCAGCAGTTACCTACAGGGGATGAACACTGAAGCTTTCTTT.